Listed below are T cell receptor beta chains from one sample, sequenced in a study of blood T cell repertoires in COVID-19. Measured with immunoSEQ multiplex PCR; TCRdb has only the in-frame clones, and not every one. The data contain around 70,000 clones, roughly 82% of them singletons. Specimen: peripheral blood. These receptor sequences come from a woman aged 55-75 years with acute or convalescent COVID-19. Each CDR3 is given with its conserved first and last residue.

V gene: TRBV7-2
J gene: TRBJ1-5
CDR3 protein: CASSQRREGQPQHF

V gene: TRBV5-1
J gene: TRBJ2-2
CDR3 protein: CASSFRGQGTGELFF

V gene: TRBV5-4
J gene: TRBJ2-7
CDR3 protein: CASSYSGTSLSEQYF

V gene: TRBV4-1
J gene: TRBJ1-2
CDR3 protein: CASSGQISGYGYTF

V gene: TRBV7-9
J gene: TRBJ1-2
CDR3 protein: CASSLRQVAAGYTF

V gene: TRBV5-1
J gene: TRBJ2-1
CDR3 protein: CASSLGLAENNEQFF

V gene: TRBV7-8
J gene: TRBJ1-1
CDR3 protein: CASSFFAGVGVDTEAFF

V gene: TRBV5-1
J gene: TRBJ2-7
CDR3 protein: CASSRSEAYEQYF

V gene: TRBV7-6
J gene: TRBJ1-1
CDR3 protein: CASSLVGTSEAFF

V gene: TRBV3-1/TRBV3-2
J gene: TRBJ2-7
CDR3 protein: CASSPYGLAGSYEQYF